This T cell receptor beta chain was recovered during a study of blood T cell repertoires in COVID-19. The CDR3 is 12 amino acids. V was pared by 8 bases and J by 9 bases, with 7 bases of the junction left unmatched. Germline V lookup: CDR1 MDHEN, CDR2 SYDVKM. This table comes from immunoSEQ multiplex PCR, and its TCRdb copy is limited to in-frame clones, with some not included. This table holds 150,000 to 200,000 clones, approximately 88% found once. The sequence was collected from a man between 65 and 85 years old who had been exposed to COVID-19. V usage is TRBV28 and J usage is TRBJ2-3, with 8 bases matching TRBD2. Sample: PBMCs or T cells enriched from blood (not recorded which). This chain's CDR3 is CASQLGLATQYF. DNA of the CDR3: TGTGCCAGCCAGCTCGGACTAGCCACGCAGTATTTT.